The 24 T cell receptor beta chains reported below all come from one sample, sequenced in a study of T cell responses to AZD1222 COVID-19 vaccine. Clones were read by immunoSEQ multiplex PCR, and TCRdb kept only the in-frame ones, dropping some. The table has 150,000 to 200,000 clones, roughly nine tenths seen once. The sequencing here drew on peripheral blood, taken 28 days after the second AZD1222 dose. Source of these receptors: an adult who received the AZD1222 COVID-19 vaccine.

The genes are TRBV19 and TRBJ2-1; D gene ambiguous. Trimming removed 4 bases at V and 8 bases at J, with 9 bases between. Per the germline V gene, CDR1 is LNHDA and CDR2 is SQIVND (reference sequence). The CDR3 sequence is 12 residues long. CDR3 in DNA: TGTGCCAGTAGTAGTAGATTCGATGAGCAGTTCTTC. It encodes CASSSRFDEQFF.

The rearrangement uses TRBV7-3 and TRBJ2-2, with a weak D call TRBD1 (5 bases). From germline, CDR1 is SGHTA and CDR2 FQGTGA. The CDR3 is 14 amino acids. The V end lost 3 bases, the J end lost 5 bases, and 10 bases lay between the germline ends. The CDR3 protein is CASSLGTGTGELFF. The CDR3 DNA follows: TGTGCCAGCAGCTTGGGCACAGGTACCGGGGAGCTGTTTTTT.

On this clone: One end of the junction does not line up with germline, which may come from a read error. CDR3 region: CASPGGAAVF. In DNA form, the CDR3 reads TGCGCCAGCCCGGGGGGTGCTGCAGTCTTT. The gene calls are TRBV5-1 and TRBJ1-1; possibly TRBD1 for D (5 bases). Germline-derived CDR1 and CDR2 are SGHRS and YFSETQ. The CDR3 is 10 residues long.

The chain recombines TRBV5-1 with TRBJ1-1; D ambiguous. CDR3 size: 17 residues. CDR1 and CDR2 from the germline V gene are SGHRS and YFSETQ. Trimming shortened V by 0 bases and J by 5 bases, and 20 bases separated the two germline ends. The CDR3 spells CASSLALGRGLRTEAFF. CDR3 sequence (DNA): TGCGCCAGCAGCTTGGCCCTAGGACGGGGTTTAAGAACTGAAGCTTTCTTT.

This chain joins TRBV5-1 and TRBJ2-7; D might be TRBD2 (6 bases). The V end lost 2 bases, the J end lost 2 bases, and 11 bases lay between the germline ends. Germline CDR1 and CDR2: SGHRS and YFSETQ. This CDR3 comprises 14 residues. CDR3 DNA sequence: TGCGCCAGCAGCTTCGGACTACTCACCTACGAGCAGTACTTC. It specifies CASSFGLLTYEQYF. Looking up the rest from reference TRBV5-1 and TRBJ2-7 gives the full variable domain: KAGVTQTPRYLIKTRGQQVTLSCSPISGHRSVSWYQQTPGQGLQFLFEYFSETQRNKGNFPGRFSGRQFSNSRSEMNVSTLELGDSALYLCASSFGLLTYEQYFGPGTRLTVT.

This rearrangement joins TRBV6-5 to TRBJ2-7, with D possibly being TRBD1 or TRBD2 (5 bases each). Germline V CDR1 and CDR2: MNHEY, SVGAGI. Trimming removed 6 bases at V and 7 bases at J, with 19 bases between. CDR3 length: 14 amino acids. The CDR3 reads CASSSPGRRGEQYF. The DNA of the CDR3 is TGTGCCAGCAGCTCCCCGGGACGGCGAGGGGAGCAGTACTTC.

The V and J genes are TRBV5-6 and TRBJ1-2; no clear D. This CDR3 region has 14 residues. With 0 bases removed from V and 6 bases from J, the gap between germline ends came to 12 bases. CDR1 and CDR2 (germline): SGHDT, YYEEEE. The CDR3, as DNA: TGTGCCAGCAGCTTGGAGGGAGGGTGGGATGGCTACACCTTC. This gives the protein CASSLEGGWDGYTF. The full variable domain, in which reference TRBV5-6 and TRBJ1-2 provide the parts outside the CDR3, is DAGVTQSPTHLIKTRGQQVTLRCSPKSGHDTVSWYQQALGQGPQFIFQYYEEEERQRGNFPDRFSGHQFPNYSSELNVNALLLGDSALYLCASSLEGGWDGYTFGSGTRLTVV.

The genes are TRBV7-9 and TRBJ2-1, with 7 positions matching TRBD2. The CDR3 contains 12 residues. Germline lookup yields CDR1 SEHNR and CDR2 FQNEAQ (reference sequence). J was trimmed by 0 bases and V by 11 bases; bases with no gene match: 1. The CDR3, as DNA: TGTGCCGGCGGGGGCTCCTACAATGAGCAGTTCTTC. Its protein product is CAGGGSYNEQFF.

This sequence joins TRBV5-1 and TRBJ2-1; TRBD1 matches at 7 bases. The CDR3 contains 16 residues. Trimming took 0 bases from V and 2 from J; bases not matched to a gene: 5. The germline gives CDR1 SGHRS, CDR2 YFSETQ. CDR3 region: CASSLEGAATYNEQFF. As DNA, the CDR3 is TGCGCCAGCAGCTTGGAGGGGGCAGCAACCTACAATGAGCAGTTCTTC.

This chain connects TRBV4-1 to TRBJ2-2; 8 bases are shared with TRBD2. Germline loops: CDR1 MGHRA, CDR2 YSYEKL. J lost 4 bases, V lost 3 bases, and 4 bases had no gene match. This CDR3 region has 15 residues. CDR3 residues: CASSHTSGITGELFF. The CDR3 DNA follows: TGCGCCAGCAGCCATACTAGCGGAATCACCGGGGAGCTGTTTTTT.

Here the CDR3 DNA reads TGTGCCAGCAGCACGTTGGAGGGACGGAGCAATCAGCCCCAGCATTTT. It specifies CASSTLEGRSNQPQHF. V and J are TRBV7-2 and TRBJ1-5, with D maybe TRBD1 (5 bases). V shed 5 bases and J shed 1 base, with 15 bases lying between them. CDR3 length: 16 amino acids. Per the germline V gene, CDR1 is SGHTA and CDR2 is FQGNSA.

DNA for the CDR3: TGTGCCAGCAGCCAAGGAAGGACAGGGGGGACTGAAGCTTTCTTT. Amino acids: CASSQGRTGGTEAFF. The chain recombines TRBV14 with TRBJ1-1; 10 nucleotides agree with TRBD1. Unmatched junction bases numbered 4, after V lost 1 base and J lost 5 bases. This CDR3 has 15 amino acids. Per the germline V gene, CDR1 is SGHDN and CDR2 is FVKESK.

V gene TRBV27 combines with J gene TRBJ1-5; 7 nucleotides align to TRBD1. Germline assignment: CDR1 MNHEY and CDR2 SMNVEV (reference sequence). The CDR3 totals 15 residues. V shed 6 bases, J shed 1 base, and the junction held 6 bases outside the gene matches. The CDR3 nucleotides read TGTGCCAGCAGCCCTAGGGGGCCGAGCAATCAGCCCCAGCATTTT. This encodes CASSPRGPSNQPQHF.

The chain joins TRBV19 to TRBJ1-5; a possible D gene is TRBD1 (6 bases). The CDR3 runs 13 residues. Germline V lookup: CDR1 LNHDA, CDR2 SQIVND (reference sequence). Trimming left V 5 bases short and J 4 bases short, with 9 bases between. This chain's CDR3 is CASSYRENQPQHF. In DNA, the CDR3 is TGTGCCAGTAGTTACAGGGAGAATCAGCCCCAGCATTTT.

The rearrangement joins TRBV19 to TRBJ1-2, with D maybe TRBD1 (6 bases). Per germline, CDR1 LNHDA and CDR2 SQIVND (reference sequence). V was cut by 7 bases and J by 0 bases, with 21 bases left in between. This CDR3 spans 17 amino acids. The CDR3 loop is CASTHRGAGATNYGYTF. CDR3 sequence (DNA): TGTGCCAGTACCCATCGGGGGGCCGGGGCTACTAACTATGGCTACACCTTC.

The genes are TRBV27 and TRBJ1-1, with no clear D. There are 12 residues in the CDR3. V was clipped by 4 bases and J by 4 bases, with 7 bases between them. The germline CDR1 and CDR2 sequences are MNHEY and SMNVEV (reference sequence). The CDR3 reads CASSSHATEAFF. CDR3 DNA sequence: TGTGCCAGCAGTTCCCATGCCACTGAAGCTTTCTTT.

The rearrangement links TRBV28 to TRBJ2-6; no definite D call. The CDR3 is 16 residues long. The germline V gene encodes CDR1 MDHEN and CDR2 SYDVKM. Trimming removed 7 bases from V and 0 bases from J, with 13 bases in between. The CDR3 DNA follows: TGTGCCAGCATAGCAATACGCCACTCTGGGGCCAACGTCCTGACTTTC. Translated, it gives CASIAIRHSGANVLTF.

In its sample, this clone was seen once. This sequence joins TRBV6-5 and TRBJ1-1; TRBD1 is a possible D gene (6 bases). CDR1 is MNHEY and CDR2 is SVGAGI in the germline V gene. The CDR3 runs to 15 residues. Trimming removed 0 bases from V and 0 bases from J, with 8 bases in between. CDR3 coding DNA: TGTGCCAGCAGTTACTCAGGGGGGTTGAACACTGAAGCTTTCTTT. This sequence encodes CASSYSGGLNTEAFF.

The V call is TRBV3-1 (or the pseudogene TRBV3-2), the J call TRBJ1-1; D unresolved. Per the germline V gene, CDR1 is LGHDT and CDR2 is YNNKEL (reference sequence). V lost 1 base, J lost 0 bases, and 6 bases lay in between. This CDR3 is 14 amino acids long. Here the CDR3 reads CASSQVLLNTEAFF. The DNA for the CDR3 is TGTGCCAGCAGCCAAGTCCTCCTGAACACTGAAGCTTTCTTT.

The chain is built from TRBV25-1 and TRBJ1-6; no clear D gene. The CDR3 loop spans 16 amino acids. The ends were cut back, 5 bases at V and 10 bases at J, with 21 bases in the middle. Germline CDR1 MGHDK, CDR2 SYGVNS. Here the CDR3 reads CASSPPMAASVSPLHF. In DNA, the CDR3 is TGTGCCAGCAGTCCCCCGATGGCAGCCTCGGTATCACCCCTCCACTTT.

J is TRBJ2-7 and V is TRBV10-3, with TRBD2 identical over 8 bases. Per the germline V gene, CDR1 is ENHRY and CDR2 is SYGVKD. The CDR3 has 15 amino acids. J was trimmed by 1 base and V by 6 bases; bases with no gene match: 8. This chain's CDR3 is CAISEGTRGSYEQYF. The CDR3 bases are TGTGCCATCAGCGAAGGGACTAGGGGGTCCTACGAGCAGTACTTC.

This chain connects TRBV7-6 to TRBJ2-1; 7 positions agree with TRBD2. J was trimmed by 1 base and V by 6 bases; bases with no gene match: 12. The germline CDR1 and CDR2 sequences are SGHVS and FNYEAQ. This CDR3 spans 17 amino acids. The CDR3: CASSRRLGGESYNEQFF. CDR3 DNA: TGTGCCAGCAGTCGTCGTTTGGGGGGGGAATCCTACAATGAGCAGTTCTTC. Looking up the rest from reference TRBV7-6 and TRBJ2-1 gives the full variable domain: GAGVSQSPRYKVTKRGQDVALRCDPISGHVSLYWYRQALGQGPEFLTYFNYEAQQDKSGLPNDRFSAERPEGSISTLTIQRTEQRDSAMYRCASSRRLGGESYNEQFFGPGTRLTVL.

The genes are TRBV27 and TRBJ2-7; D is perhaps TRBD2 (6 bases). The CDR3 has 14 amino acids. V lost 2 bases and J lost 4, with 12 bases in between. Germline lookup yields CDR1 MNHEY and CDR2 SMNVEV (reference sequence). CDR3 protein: CASSLAGTGYEQYF. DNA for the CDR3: TGTGCCAGCAGTTTAGCTGGGACTGGTTACGAGCAGTACTTC.

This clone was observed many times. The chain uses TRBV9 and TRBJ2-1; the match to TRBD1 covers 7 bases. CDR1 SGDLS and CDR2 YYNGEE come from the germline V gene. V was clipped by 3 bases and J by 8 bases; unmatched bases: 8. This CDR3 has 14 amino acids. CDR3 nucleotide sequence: TGTGCCAGCAGCGCGACAGGGTCGGTCGATGAGCAGTTCTTC. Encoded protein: CASSATGSVDEQFF.